The text below deals with one T cell receptor (beta chain). This clonotype was counted only a few times. The target of this receptor is not known. It has no much larger one-base neighbor in the sample; base qualities were not kept. Libraries were prepared through PCR. DNA from cultured CD4+ T cells was subjected to TCR sequencing with the Oncomine TCR Beta short-read assay at the Johns Hopkins FTIC core. The QIAamp micro DNA kit was used to extract genomic DNA from the cultured CD4+ T cells. Oncomine TCR Beta libraries from cultured CD4+ T cells were pooled with unique dual indexes and sequenced on an Illumina iSeq 100. In the source study's methods: Non-productive sequences were removed, and CDR3s that did not start with C, did not end with F or W, or were shorter than 7 amino acids were discarded. The MANAFEST web application was used to identify antigen-specific clonotypes by comparing peptide-stimulated wells against reference wells and other culture wells. To be called positive, a clone needed an FDR below 0.05, an odds ratio above 5, and a productive frequency above 0.1% in at least two of three replicate wells. Clonotypes that were significantly expanded in both SARS-CoV-2 spike wells and at least one common cold coronavirus spike condition were defined as cross-reactive. Similarity between CDR3 sequences was evaluated in R version 3.6.1 using Levenshtein distances (stringdist) and unrooted phylogenetic trees (ape). Through fastp at Q25 and MiXCR, TCRdb rebuilt clones from the public reads, retaining in-frame beta chains. Each entry is one CDR3 protein sequence, shown with its most common DNA and genes. TCRdb, not the original authors, processed these V and J calls. The sample includes about 6,900 distinct CDR3 sequences, with less than 30% observed a single time. Of the sample, 32% falls within the top ten clones.

The data were taken from a study of vaccination and CD4 T cells after COVID-19 (dated by TCRdb to between 2021 and 2023). Some background on the complete study: The convalescent cohort included six males and four females, with two Hispanic individuals, seven Caucasians, two Asians and one multiracial person. The cultures were stimulated with overlapping spike peptide pools from SARS-CoV-2 and from the common cold coronaviruses HCoV-NL63, HCoV-OC43 and HCoV-229E. Memory CD4+ T cell crossreactivity between SARS-CoV-2 and common cold coronavirus spike proteins was assessed at the TCR clonotype level in an earlier paper using these donors. Two doses of either the Pfizer-BioNTech BNT162b2 vaccine (n=8) or the Moderna mRNA-1273 vaccine (n=2) were administered to participants. The time from the second vaccine dose to post-vaccine blood sampling had a median of roughly 77 days and ranged from about 12 to 241 days. Post-COVID blood samples from convalescent patients were collected a median of around 110 days after diagnosis, with a range of 35 to 161 days. In ten to eleven COVID-19 convalescent patients and 4 infection-naive healthy vaccine recipients, the spike-specific CD4+ TCR repertoire before mRNA vaccination was compared with the repertoire after mRNA vaccination. As controls, cultures received a CEFX viral epitope pool (the positive control), an HIV-1 Nef peptide pool (the negative control), or no peptide at all. The study at large found these results: The number of convalescent patients in the study was relatively small, and the study did not examine early timepoints following natural infection. Of the vaccine-specific clones in convalescent patients, 304 of 307, or nearly all, reacted only to SARS-CoV-2 spike and did not cross-react with common cold coronaviruses. Although the median number of SARS-CoV-2-reactive clonotypes went up from fewer than 25 after infection to around 40 after vaccination, the increase was not significant. Among the post-vaccine SARS-CoV-2-reactive clones in convalescent patients, a median approximately 86% showed up only after vaccination, which suggests vaccine-specific priming.

The sample's treatment or condition label, decoded: roughly 10-day PBMC culture with coronavirus spike peptide pools or control peptides (ViraFEST assay). CD4+ T cells from unexposed donors were collected before the COVID-19 pandemic (2011-2018). The study used the ViraFEST assay, which expanded antigen-specific T cells with peptide pools and then identified expanded clonotypes by TCR sequencing. Each well held millions of PBMCs cultured in IMDM containing roughly 5% human AB serum and around 10 IU/ml IL-2, with 8.5 to 10 ug/ml peptide pools added. Half of the culture medium was replaced with fresh IL-2-containing medium on days 3 and 7. Once the cells had been in culture for over 9 days, the EasySep CD4+ T cell isolation kit was used to isolate CD4+ T cells by negative selection. As cell number allowed, CD4+ T cells from unexposed donors were tested for reactivity to SARS-CoV-2 S and N and to four common cold coronavirus spike pools. PBMCs were separated from whole blood using Ficoll-Paque Plus gradient centrifugation and then either used fresh or cryopreserved at -140C. Each culture condition was generally run in triplicate wells. Leukapheresis product for the unexposed donors was bought commercially.

Reading from cysteine to phenylalanine, the CDR3 counts 15 amino acids. The retained sequence is limited to the CDR3, 45 bases, with the frame set at the first base. The V end loses 6 bases and the J end loses 3 bases, and a stretch of 15 bases separates them. The specimen sequenced was CD4+ T cells from blood, cultured in vitro. The receptor comes from a human donor in good health. The chain uses TRBV12-3 or TRBV12-4 and TRBJ2-1; tentative D gene TRBD2, with 7 bases matching. The CDR3 protein is CASSLEGGLYNEQFF. The DNA sequence is given as TGTGCCAGCAGCCTTGAGGGGGGGCTCTACAATGAGCAGTTCTTC.